The 2 T cell receptor beta chains given below trace back to one sample, sequenced in a study of human T cells and chemical hapten exposure (dated by TCRdb to the early 2020s). The intended sense of this specimen's time point label: healthy volunteer bleed at 2 weeks. Unfractionated whole blood was collected in Tempus Blood RNA tubes, and total RNA was extracted from that blood. Libraries were built with RACE. TCRdb shows the sequencer as NextSeq 500. TCRdb applied fastp at Q25 and MiXCR to the public reads, then kept only in-frame beta chains. Merged by CDR3 protein, the rows form single entries marked with the most common genes and DNA. The sample table contains 80,000 to 100,000 distinct CDR3 sequences; only one count was recorded for 8.5% to 9% of them. 2.9% of the sample is in the top ten clones. The specimen sequenced was whole blood. These receptors came from a female donor in good health. Some clones in this sample may be carry-over from other donors' samples.

The genes are TRBV19 and TRBJ1-5, with 8 nucleotides matching TRBD1. The CDR3 is 15 amino acids. The junction had 6 bases not matched to a gene; V was cut back by 4 bases and J by 4 bases. Per the germline V gene, CDR1 is LNHDA and CDR2 is SQIVND (reference sequence). The CDR3 coding sequence is TGTGCCAGTAGTACCGGCAGGGGGCCGAATCAGCCCCAGCATTTT. Translating it yields CASSTGRGPNQPQHF.

This clonotype has ten or more counts. The V and J genes are TRBV4-1 and TRBJ2-7; no firm D call. V was pared by 4 bases and J by 4 bases, with 14 bases between. The CDR3 spans 14 residues. The germline CDR1 and CDR2 sequences are MGHRA and YSYEKL. CDR3 nucleotide sequence: TGCGCCAGCAGCCTAGAGGTCCAAGCTTACGAGCAGTACTTC. Translated: CASSLEVQAYEQYF.